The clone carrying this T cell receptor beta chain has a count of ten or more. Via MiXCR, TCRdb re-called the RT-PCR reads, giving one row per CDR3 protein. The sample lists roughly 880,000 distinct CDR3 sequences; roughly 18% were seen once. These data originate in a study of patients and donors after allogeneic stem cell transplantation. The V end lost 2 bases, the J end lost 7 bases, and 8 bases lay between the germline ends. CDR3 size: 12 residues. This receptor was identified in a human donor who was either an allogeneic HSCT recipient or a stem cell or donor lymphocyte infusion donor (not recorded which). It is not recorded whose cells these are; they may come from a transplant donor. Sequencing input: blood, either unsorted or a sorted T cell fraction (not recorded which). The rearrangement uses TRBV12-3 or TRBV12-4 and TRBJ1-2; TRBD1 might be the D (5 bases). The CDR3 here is CASSLRGGGYTF. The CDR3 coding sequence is TGTGCCAGCAGTTTACGGGGCGGTGGCTACACCTTC.